This T cell receptor beta chain was sequenced in a study of T cell responses to AZD1222 COVID-19 vaccine. The germline V gene encodes CDR1 SNHLY and CDR2 FYNNEI. CDR3 size: 14 residues. J lost 0 bases, V lost 6 bases, and 4 bases had no gene match. TCRdb's copy holds only in-frame clones and misses some; the assay was immunoSEQ multiplex PCR. The data hold under 200,000 clones, with approximately 92% observed a single time. This clonotype originated in an adult in good health. The rearrangement uses TRBV2 and TRBJ1-2; 7 bases are shared with TRBD1. The specimen comprised peripheral blood, sampled on day 0 of AZD1222 vaccination. The CDR3 spells CASSRTGSNYGYTF. CDR3 nucleotide sequence: TGTGCCAGCAGCCGGACAGGATCTAACTATGGCTACACCTTC.